This T cell receptor beta chain was retrieved from a study of T cell changes during pregnancy in multiple sclerosis. The germline V gene has CDR1 MGHRA and CDR2 YSYEKL. This CDR3 contains 16 residues. Trimming left V 1 base short and J 4 bases short, with 14 bases between. This clone was detected only once. Clones were read by immunoSEQ multiplex PCR, and TCRdb kept only the in-frame ones, dropping some. The profile covers 100,000 or so clones, with 94% appearing a single time and more than 1.5% taken by the ten largest. The sample was peripheral blood, taken after pregnancy. The chain recombines TRBV4-1 with TRBJ1-5; tentative D call: TRBD1 (6 bases). The origin of this receptor is a female donor in good health, enrolled as a control in a pregnancy study. CDR3 DNA sequence: TGCGCCAGCAGCCAAGGTCTTACCCAGGGGAATCAGCCCCAGCATTTT. It is translated as CASSQGLTQGNQPQHF.